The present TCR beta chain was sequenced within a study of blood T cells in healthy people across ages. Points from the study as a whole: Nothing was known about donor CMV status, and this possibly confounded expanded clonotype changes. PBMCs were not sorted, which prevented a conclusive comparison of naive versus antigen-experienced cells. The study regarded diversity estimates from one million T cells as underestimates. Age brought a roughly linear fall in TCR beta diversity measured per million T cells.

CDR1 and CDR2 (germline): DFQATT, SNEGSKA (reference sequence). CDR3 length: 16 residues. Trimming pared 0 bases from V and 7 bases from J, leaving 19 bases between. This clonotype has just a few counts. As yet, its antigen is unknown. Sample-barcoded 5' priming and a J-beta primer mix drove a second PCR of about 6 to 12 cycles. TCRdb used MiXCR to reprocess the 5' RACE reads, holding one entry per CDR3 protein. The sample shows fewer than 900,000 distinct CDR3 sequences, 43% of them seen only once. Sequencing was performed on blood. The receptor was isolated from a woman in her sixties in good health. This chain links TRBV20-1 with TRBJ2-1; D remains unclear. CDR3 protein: CSARDLVAGLKNEQFF. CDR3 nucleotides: TGCAGTGCTAGAGATCTAGTGGCAGGATTGAAGAATGAGCAGTTCTTC.